This T cell receptor (beta chain) was obtained from a study of long-term antiretroviral therapy in people with HIV. Points from the study as a whole: HIV repertoires covered narrower CDR3 length ranges than controls did.

Donors needed at least one pre-ART PBMC sample plus at least two post-ART samples. The assay used was immunoSEQ (version v3.0), run at survey level. Sequencing used immunoSEQ multiplex PCR; TCRdb keeps in-frame clones, though not all of them. The profile covers about 28,000 clones, with 75% to 90% appearing a single time and approximately 8% taken by the ten largest. To note about this clone: Its antigen is as yet unknown.

Sample: unsorted PBMCs, taken 3.2 years before starting antiretroviral therapy. The TCR sequence derives from a man in his fifties with HIV.

The CDR3 DNA is TGTGCCAGCAGCAACGACAGGCCCACCATATATTTT. Its protein product is CASSNDRPTIYF. V is TRBV11-2 and J is TRBJ1-3; D possibly corresponds to TRBD1 (6 bases). In germline, CDR1 is SGHAT, CDR2 FQNNGV. The CDR3 has 12 residues. Trimming shortened V by 5 bases and J by 9 bases, and 11 bases separated the two germline ends.